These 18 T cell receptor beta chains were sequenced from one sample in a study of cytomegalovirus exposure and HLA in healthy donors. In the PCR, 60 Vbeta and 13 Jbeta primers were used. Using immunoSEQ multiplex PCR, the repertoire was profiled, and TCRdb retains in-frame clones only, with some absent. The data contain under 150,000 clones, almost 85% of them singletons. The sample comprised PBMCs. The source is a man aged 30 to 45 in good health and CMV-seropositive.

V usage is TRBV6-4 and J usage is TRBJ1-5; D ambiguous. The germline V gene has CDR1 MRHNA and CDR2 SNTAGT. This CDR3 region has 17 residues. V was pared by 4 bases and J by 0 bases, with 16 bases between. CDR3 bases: TGTGCCAGCAGTGCCCGTTCCGGGGTCCATAGCAATCAGCCCCAGCATTTT. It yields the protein CASSARSGVHSNQPQHF.

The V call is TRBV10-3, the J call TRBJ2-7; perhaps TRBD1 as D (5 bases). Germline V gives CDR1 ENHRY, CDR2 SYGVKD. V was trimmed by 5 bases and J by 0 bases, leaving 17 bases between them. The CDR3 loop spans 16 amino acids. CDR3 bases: TGTGCCATCAGTTCCGGTGGGGCCCCGGTCTCCTACGAGCAGTACTTC. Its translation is CAISSGGAPVSYEQYF.

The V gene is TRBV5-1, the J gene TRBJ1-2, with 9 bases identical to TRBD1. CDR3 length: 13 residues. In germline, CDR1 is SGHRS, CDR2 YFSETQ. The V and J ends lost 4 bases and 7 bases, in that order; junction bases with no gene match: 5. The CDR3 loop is CASSEQGALGYTF. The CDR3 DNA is TGCGCCAGCAGCGAACAGGGGGCGCTTGGCTACACCTTC.

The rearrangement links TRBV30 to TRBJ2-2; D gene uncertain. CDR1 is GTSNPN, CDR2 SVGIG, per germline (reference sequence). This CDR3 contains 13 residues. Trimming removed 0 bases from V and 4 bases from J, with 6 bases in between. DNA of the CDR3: TGTGCCTGGAGTGTACACGTCACCGGGGAGCTGTTTTTT. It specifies CAWSVHVTGELFF.

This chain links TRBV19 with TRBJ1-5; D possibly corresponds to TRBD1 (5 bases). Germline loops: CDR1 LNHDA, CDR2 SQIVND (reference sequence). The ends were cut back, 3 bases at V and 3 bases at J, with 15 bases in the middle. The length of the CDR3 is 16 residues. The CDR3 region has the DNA TGTGCCAGTAGTATCTTACCGGGGGTTAACAATCAGCCCCAGCATTTT. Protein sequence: CASSILPGVNNQPQHF. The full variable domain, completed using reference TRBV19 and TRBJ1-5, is DGGITQSPKYLFRKEGQNVTLSCEQNLNHDAMYWYRQDPGQGLRLIYYSQIVNDFQKGDIAEGYSVSREKKESFPLTVTSAQKNPTAFYLCASSILPGVNNQPQHFGDGTRLSIL.

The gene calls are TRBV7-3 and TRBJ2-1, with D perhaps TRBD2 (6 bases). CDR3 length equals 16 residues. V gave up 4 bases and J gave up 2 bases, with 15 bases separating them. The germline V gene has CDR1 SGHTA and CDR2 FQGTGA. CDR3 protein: CASSSGLLHPYNEQFF. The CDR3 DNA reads TGTGCCAGCAGCTCGGGACTCCTTCATCCCTACAATGAGCAGTTCTTC.

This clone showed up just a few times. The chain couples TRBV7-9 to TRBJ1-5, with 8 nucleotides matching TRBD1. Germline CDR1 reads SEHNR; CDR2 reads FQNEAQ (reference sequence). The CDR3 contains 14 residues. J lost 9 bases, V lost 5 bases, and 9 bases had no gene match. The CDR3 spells CASSLGQGVPPQHF. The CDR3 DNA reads TGTGCCAGCAGCCTAGGACAGGGAGTACCGCCCCAGCATTTT.

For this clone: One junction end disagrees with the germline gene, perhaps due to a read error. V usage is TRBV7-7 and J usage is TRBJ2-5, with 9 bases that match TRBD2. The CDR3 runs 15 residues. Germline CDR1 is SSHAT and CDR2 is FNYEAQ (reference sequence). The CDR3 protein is CASSQAGGPLETQYF. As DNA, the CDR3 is TGTGCTAGCAGCCAAGCGGGGGGACCTTTAGAGACCCAGTACTTC.

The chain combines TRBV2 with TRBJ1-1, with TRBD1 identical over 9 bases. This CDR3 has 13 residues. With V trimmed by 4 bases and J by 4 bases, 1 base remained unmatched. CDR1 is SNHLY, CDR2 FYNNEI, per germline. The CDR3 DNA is TGTGCCAGCAGTGCGGACAGGGGCACTGAAGCTTTCTTT. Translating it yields CASSADRGTEAFF. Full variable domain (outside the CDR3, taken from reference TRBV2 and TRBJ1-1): EPEVTQTPSHQVTQMGQEVILRCVPISNHLYFYWYRQILGQKVEFLVSFYNNEISEKSEIFDDQFSVERPDGSNFTLKIRSTKLEDSAMYFCASSADRGTEAFFGQGTRLTVV.

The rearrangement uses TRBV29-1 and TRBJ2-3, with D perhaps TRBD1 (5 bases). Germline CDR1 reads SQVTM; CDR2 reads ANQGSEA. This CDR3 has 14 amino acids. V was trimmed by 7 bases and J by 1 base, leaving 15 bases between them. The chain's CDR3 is CSAPHQGRTDTQYF. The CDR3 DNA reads TGCAGCGCTCCGCACCAGGGTCGCACAGATACGCAGTATTTT.

DNA for the CDR3: TGTGCCAGCAGTTTATGGGCTGACAACACCGGGGAGCTGTTTTTT. This codes for CASSLWADNTGELFF. The rearrangement links TRBV27 to TRBJ2-2, with D uncertain. V lost 1 base to trimming and J lost 2 bases, with 8 bases between them. Germline values: CDR1 MNHEY, CDR2 SMNVEV (reference sequence). The CDR3 spans 15 residues.

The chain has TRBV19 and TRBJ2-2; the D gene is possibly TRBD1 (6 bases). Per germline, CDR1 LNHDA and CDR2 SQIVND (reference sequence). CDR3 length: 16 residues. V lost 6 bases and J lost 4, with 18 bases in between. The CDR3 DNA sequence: TGTGCCAGTAGGGGCAGGGGATCTTTGGGCACCGGGGAGCTGTTTTTT. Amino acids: CASRGRGSLGTGELFF. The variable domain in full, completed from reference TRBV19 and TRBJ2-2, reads DGGITQSPKYLFRKEGQNVTLSCEQNLNHDAMYWYRQDPGQGLRLIYYSQIVNDFQKGDIAEGYSVSREKKESFPLTVTSAQKNPTAFYLCASRGRGSLGTGELFFGEGSRLTVL.

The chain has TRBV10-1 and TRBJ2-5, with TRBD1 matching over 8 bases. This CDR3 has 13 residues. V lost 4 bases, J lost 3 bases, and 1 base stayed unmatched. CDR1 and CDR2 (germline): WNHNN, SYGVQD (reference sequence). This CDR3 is CASSGQGKETQYF. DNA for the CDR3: TGCGCCAGCAGTGGACAGGGGAAAGAGACCCAGTACTTC.

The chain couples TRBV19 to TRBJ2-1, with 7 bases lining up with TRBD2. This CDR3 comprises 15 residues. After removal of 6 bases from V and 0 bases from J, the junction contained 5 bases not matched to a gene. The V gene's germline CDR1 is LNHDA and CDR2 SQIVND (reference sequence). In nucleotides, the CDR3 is TGTGCCAGTAGGCTGAGCGGGAACTCCTACAATGAGCAGTTCTTC. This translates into CASRLSGNSYNEQFF.

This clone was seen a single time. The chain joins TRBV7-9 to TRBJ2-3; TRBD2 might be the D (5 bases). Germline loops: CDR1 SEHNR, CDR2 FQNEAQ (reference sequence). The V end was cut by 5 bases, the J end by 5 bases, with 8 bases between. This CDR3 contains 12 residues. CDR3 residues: CASSLSVDTQYF. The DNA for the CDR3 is TGTGCCAGCAGCCTTAGCGTAGATACGCAGTATTTT.

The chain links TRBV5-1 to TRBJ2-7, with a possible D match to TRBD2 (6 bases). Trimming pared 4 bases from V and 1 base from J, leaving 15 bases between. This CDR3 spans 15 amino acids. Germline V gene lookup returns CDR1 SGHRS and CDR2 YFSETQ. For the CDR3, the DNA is TGCGCCAGCAGCCCCCAGGGTAGCGGATCCTACGAGCAGTACTTC. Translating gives CASSPQGSGSYEQYF.

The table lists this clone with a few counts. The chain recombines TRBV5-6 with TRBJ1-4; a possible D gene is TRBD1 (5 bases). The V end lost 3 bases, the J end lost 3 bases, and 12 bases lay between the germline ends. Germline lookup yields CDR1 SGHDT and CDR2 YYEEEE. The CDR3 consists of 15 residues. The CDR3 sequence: CASSSRETANEKLFF. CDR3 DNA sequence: TGTGCCAGCAGCTCCAGGGAAACAGCTAATGAAAAACTGTTTTTT.

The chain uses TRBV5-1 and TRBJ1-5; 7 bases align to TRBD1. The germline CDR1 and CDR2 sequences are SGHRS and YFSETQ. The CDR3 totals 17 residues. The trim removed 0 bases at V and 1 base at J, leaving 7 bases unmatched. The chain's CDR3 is CASSLEGGQRSNQPQHF. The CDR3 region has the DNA TGCGCCAGCAGCTTGGAGGGGGGACAGAGGAGCAATCAGCCCCAGCATTTT.